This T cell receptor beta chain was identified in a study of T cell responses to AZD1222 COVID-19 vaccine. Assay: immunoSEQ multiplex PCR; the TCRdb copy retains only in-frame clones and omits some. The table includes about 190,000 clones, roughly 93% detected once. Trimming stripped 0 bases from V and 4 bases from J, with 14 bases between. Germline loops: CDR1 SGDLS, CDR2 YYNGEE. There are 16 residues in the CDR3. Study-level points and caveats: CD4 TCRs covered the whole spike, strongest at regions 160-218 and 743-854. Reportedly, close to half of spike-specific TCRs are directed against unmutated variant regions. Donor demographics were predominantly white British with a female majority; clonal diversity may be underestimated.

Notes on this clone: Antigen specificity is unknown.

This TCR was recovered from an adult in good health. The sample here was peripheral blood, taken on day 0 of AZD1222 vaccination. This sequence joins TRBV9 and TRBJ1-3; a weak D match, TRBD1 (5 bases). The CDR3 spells CASSVAEAGLGNTIYF. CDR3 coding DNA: TGTGCCAGCAGCGTAGCTGAAGCAGGGCTAGGAAACACCATATATTTT. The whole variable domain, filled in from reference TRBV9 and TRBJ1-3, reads DSGVTQTPKHLITATGQRVTLRCSPRSGDLSVYWYQQSLDQGLQFLIQYYNGEERAKGNILERFSAQQFPDLHSELNLSSLELGDSALYFCASSVAEAGLGNTIYFGEGSWLTVV.